This TCR delta chain was recorded in a study of Vγ9Vδ2 T cells in congenital toxoplasmosis (dated by TCRdb to about 2021). About the full investigation: To diagnose congenital toxoplasmosis, IgG, IgM and IgA serology, Western blot and an in-house interferon-gamma release assay were used. TCR sequencing covered about 5 infected and some 10 uninfected infants at 2 months, plus 3 infected and 4 uninfected infants at 1 year. Sequencing of the repertoires was done on samples from infants at two time points: 2 months after birth and 1 year of age. Gamma and delta chain CDR3 repertoires of sorted blood gammadelta T cells were compared between congenitally T. gondii-infected and uninfected infants.

cDNA was made by template-switch reverse transcription with TRGC- and TRDC-specific primers in one tube, using SuperScript II. The TRGC primer was designed so that it would bind both of the constant genes TRGC1 and TRGC2. The KAPA Real-Time Library Amplification Kit was used to amplify TRG and TRD, and AMPure XP beads were used for purification between steps. Index PCR with the Nextera XT Index Kit was used to add Illumina sequencing adapters. An Illumina MiSeq running the V2 300 kit was used to sequence the TRG and TRD amplicons, producing 150 bp paired-end reads. Under the source paper's analysis protocol: Before any further analysis, FastQC version 0.11.8 was used to check read quality. Reads were aligned to GenBank TRG or TRD reference genes, and CDR3 sequences were built with MiXCR version 3.0.3. Default MiXCR settings were used, apart from assembling TRDD gene segments from 3 instead of 5 consecutive nucleotides. N additions, CDR3 length, J segment length and clonotype sharing between samples were calculated with VDJtools version 1.2.1. CDR3 sequences that were out of frame or contained stop codons were removed from the analysis. The overlap of infant repertoires with previously published Vgamma9Vdelta2 repertoires from fetal, cord blood and adult blood was compared. TCRdb reran clone calling on the public reads with CATT; rows sharing one DNA sequence were then combined. The V and J calls and clone size come from TCRdb's table, not from the authors' own analysis. This sample is represented by around 1,000 delta-chain clones; about 25% of them were singletons. Roughly a quarter of the sample belongs to the ten largest clones.

What the study reported, not specific to this receptor: Repertoire differences between infected and uninfected infants were less clear at 1 year of age than at 2 months. Two months was the earliest age with enough suitable sample material for TCR repertoire analysis, so newborn repertoires were not sequenced. At 2 months, TRGV9 and TRDV2 CDR3s of infected infants appeared to carry fewer N additions than uninfected infants, especially TRDV2-TRDJ1 sequences. Both infected and uninfected infants showed high prevalence of a public TRGV9 clonotype. Germline-encoded fetal-type TRDV2 CDR3 sequences seemed more prevalent in infected than uninfected 2-month-old infants, suggesting an in utero expansion footprint.

Spanning cysteine to phenylalanine, the CDR3 consists of 18 amino acids. Only the CDR3 DNA stays, 54 bases, in frame from base 1. CDR1 TVYSNPD and CDR2 GDNSRS were looked up in the germline V gene (reference sequence). Concerning this clone: What this receptor recognizes is not known. One base separates it from a far larger clone, so it is likely a read error.

The same treatment, consisting of spiramycin and/or pyrimethamine plus sulfadiazine plus folinic acid, was given to the mothers of both infected and uninfected infants. Every infant, whether infected or uninfected, was delivered at term after more than 37 weeks of gestation. About 0.96 mL of blood was processed into PBMCs by Lymphoprep gradient centrifugation, after which the PBMCs were cryopreserved in liquid nitrogen and shipped to Belgium. Thawed PBMCs were labeled with Zombie NIR viability dye and stained with CD3, TCR gammadelta, Vgamma9 and Vdelta2 antibodies. Sorting of CD3+ TCRgammadelta+ T cells was performed on a FACSAria III, with a mean purity of roughly 98%. For each sample, the RNeasy Micro Kit was used to isolate RNA from 8,000 to 10,000 sorted gammadelta T cells. The infants were born to mothers who were enrolled with primary T. gondii infection during pregnancy. Peripheral blood was collected from the infants at an outpatient microbiology and virology center in Pavia, Italy.

The sequenced material came from gamma-delta T cells from blood. The TCR comes from a child under 10 years old born to a mother with Toxoplasma gondii infection during pregnancy, either congenitally infected or uninfected (not recorded which). The rearranged chain carries TRDV3 and TRDJ1; TRDD3 agrees with 9 junctional bases. Because TCRdb records no J gene, it was assigned here through a match of the DNA to germline. The encoded CDR3 is CALNPPTGLGDYTDKLIF. The DNA is as follows: TGCGCCTTGAATCCCCCTACGGGGCTGGGGGATTACACCGATAAACTCATCTTT.